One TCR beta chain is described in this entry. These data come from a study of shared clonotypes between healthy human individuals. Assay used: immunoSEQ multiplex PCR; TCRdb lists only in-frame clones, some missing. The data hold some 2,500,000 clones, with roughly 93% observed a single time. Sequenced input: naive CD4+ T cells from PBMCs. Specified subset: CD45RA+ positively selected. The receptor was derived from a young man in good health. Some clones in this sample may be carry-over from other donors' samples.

The CDR3 here is CASSLSGGTAPTETQYF. For the CDR3, the DNA is TGTGCCAGCAGCTTGTCCGGAGGGACAGCCCCCACAGAGACCCAGTACTTC. This rearrangement joins TRBV5-5 to TRBJ2-5; tentatively, D is TRBD1 (7 bases). CDR3 size: 17 residues. The germline V gene has CDR1 SGHKS and CDR2 YYEKEE (reference sequence). V lost 1 base, J lost 4 bases, and 20 bases lay in between.